These 5 T cell receptor beta chains were sequenced from one sample in a study of blood T cell repertoires in COVID-19. The assay was immunoSEQ multiplex PCR, and TCRdb's table has in-frame clones only and misses some. Of 150,000 to 200,000 clones detected, roughly 82% appear once; the ten largest clones hold roughly 9.1%. Specimen: peripheral blood. These receptors were obtained from a woman in her seventies with acute or convalescent COVID-19.

The chain is built from TRBV5-4 and TRBJ2-1; D is ambiguous. The V and J ends lost 0 bases and 5 bases respectively, with 15 bases between them. Germline V lookup: CDR1 SGHNT, CDR2 YYREEE (reference sequence). The CDR3 consists of 16 residues. CDR3 amino acids: CASSLVAASANNEQFF. The DNA of the CDR3 is TGTGCCAGCAGCTTGGTGGCGGCAAGTGCAAACAATGAGCAGTTCTTC.

CDR3 nucleotides: TGTGCCAGTAGTAGACAGTTGGAAAAACTGTTTTTT. This translates into CASSRQLEKLFF. The chain joins TRBV19 to TRBJ1-4, with D possibly matching TRBD1 (5 bases). Trimming shortened V by 4 bases and J by 8 bases, and 8 bases separated the two germline ends. CDR3 size: 12 residues. Germline CDR1 reads LNHDA; CDR2 reads SQIVND (reference sequence).

This clone appeared a few times. The chain has TRBV2 and TRBJ2-1; D is undetermined. This CDR3 region has 12 residues. Trimming removed 7 bases from V and 8 bases from J, with 12 bases in between. Germline V gene lookup returns CDR1 SNHLY and CDR2 FYNNEI. The CDR3 sequence: CASNGRFDEQFF. The DNA for the CDR3 is TGTGCCAGCAATGGCCGCTTTGATGAGCAGTTCTTC.

The chain uses TRBV19 and TRBJ1-1; 8 bases map to TRBD1. CDR1 is LNHDA, CDR2 SQIVND, per germline (reference sequence). The CDR3 is 14 residues long. V shed 5 bases, J shed 6 bases, and the junction held 8 bases outside the gene matches. The CDR3 spells CASSVSRGLPEAFF. DNA for the CDR3: TGTGCCAGTAGTGTCTCCAGGGGGCTTCCTGAAGCTTTCTTT.

The chain recombines TRBV9 with TRBJ2-1; 14 bases fit TRBD2. CDR1 is SGDLS, CDR2 YYNGEE, per germline. J lost 0 bases, V lost 3 bases, and 5 bases had no gene match. CDR3 size: 18 residues. The CDR3 here is CASSAPGTSGSSYNEQFF. The CDR3, as DNA: TGTGCCAGCAGCGCCCCGGGGACTAGCGGGAGCTCCTACAATGAGCAGTTCTTC.